Listed below are T cell receptor beta chains from one sample, sequenced in a study of control samples from healthy donors and cancer patients. The protocol was immunoSEQ multiplex PCR, while the TCRdb copy is restricted to in-frame clones and leaves out a portion. Of about 160,000 clones listed, 85% to 95% were seen once; the top ten hold 8.5%. The sample consisted of blood. These receptors came from a woman aged 40 to 55 in good health. The conserved cysteine and the conserved F or W are not part of the CDR3 here.

v_call	j_call	cdr3_aa
TRBV5-6	TRBJ1-5	ASSLGGFGNQPQH
TRBV25-1	TRBJ1-6	ASSLGTGNNSPLH
TRBV6-5	TRBJ1-5	ASTQGQGNQPQH
TRBV7-2	TRBJ1-1	ASSLDNTEAF
TRBV6-1	TRBJ1-2	ASSEALVPLQESYPNYGYT
TRBV19	TRBJ1-4	ASRDRGGEKLF
TRBV19	TRBJ1-2	ASTLRDPPYT
TRBV27	TRBJ1-2	ASRRRQDYNYGYT
TRBV5-4	TRBJ2-2	ASTGTGGSGELF
TRBV19	TRBJ2-5	ASSVGTRGAQY
TRBV18	TRBJ1-3	ASSPGTGAGNTIY
TRBV18	TRBJ1-4	ASSPRQGAFEKLF
TRBV5-1	TRBJ2-7	ASRDGGQGAFEQY
TRBV6-5	TRBJ1-3	ASRQQGRNTIY
TRBV25-1	TRBJ1-2	ASSEGGQGASNYGYT
TRBV5-1	TRBJ1-2	ASSLAGTDNYGYT
TRBV3-1/TRBV3-2	TRBJ2-3	ASSQGYAGARTDTQY
TRBV28	TRBJ2-6	ASSRRDSGYWFSGANVLT
TRBV5-4	TRBJ1-1	ASRDGQGPGLRTEAF
TRBV18	TRBJ2-1	ASSPPLAGGDNEQF
TRBV7-2	TRBJ2-2	ASSSDPGTGELF
TRBV28	TRBJ1-4	ASSLTGGWEKLF
TRBV10-1	TRBJ2-7	ASSEFSGGYEQY
TRBV9	TRBJ2-5	ASSAQPGFRLAGGQETQY
TRBV5-1	TRBJ1-1	ASSLTGMNTEAF
TRBV2	TRBJ1-4	ASLSGDGGTNEKLF
TRBV7-8	TRBJ2-5	ASSLGRGSRVRETQY
TRBV5-1	TRBJ2-7	ASSFTGTGESGEQY
TRBV6-5	TRBJ2-1	ASSPGTLYNEQF